The text below deals with one T cell receptor (beta chain). The record originates from a study of blood T cell repertoires in COVID-19. Germline V gene sequence: CDR1 SGHTA, CDR2 FQGNSA. The CDR3 has 14 residues. The V segment lost 5 bases and the J segment 8 bases; nucleotides outside the gene matches: 6. Profiled with immunoSEQ multiplex PCR; TCRdb holds only in-frame clones, not every one. The sample includes 200,000 to 250,000 clones, around 89% of them seen just once. This TCR came from a woman aged 30 to 39 who had recovered from COVID-19. What was sequenced was PBMCs or T cells enriched from blood (not recorded which). The rearrangement uses TRBV7-2 and TRBJ1-6, with 7 bases matching TRBD1. The CDR3 DNA is TGTGCCAGCAGCCCCCAGGGGGTGGATTCACCCCTCCACTTT. Translated, it gives CASSPQGVDSPLHF.